This T cell receptor (beta chain) stems from a study of shared clonotypes between healthy human individuals. Only in-frame clones appear in the TCRdb table, and some are missing; sequencing was by immunoSEQ multiplex PCR. The table has around 510,000 clones, around 76% seen once. V shed 2 bases and J shed 8 bases, with 12 bases lying between them. Germline CDR1 is SGHTA and CDR2 is FQGTGA. The CDR3 sequence is 13 residues long. This chain connects TRBV7-3 to TRBJ1-2; D gene ambiguous. The sequencing input was PBMCs. The sequence derives from a middle-aged woman in good health. Some clones in this sample may be carry-over from other donors' samples. The CDR3 loop is CASSLGAMYGYTF. The CDR3 DNA reads as TGTGCCAGCAGCTTAGGAGCAATGTACGGCTACACCTTC.